The present TCR beta chain was sequenced within a study of CXCR3-negative and CXCR3-positive naive CD8 T cells (dated by TCRdb to the late 2010s). Regarding the study in general: Roughly 130 million TRB reads were obtained in total, roughly 1.5 +/- 0.3 million reads per library. TRBV-TRBJ cluster analysis included naive subsets from about five donors and memory cells from 3 donors. Data from 11 donors, pooled across two independent experiments, went into the diversity and physicochemical repertoire analyses.

Sequencing used a NextSeq 550. The Human TCR Profiling Kit (MiLaboratory) was used to prepare UMI-labeled 5' RACE TRB cDNA libraries. The full amount of extracted RNA was used for cDNA synthesis, and the full amount of resulting cDNA was used for PCR amplification. Libraries were prepared in parallel using an identical number of PCR cycles. As for the authors' bioinformatics: MIGEC and MiXCR extracted about 50,000 +/- 10,000 unique UMI-labeled TRB cDNA molecules per library, requiring at least two reads per UMI. An average of approximately 40,000 +/- 10,000 functional in-frame TRB CDR3 nucleotide clonotypes without stop codons was found per library. Diversity metrics, including normalized Shannon-Wiener and Chao1, were computed in VDJtools after downsampling to 5000 UMI-labeled TRB molecules per sample. Clonotype-size-weighted physicochemical properties of the central five CDR3 residues (interaction energy, strength, volume and Kidera factor 4) were computed in VDJtools. TCRdb reprocessed the reads, reporting each CDR3 protein sequence once and no DNA. The V and J calls shown here were made by TCRdb, not taken from the authors' results. This sample's table lists some 150,000 distinct CDR3 sequences. The ten largest clones take up nearly 0.5% of the sample.

Study-wide conclusions, independent of this receptor: Freshly isolated PBMCs were used for most assays because CXCR3 expression partially decreased after cryopreservation. Surface CD5, linked to self-reactivity in mice, was comparable between naive subsets; TCR interaction strength was therefore also inferred from TRB CDR3 physicochemical properties. Repertoire diversity was comparably high in both naive subsets but much lower in memory CD8+ T cells. TRB CDR3s from CXCR3-positive naive cells showed higher hydrophobicity (lower Kidera factor 4), lower energy, and higher strength and volume indices than CXCR3-negative naive cells. Naive CXCR3-negative and CXCR3-positive cells from the same donor showed similar TRBV-TRBJ usage, whereas memory cells showed distinct patterns.

About this clonotype itself: Its antigen is unknown.

For every CD8+ T cell subset, over 250,000 cells were flow-sorted straight into RLT lysis buffer, and each subset was sorted in triplicate. To keep memory contaminants out, a stringent definition of naive CD8+ T cells was applied: CD45RO-CCR7+CD27+CD95-. Peripheral blood mononuclear cells were isolated from buffy coats using standard density gradient centrifugation. Naive CXCR3-negative and CXCR3-positive CD8+ T cells were flow-sorted using a FACSAria III. Total RNA was extracted from sorted cells using an RNeasy Mini Kit. This TCR came from a human donor in good health. Some clones in this sample may be carry-over from other donors' samples. The sequenced material came from naive CXCR3+ CD8+ T cells from blood. The cell subset or site label, read with the paper, signifies: CD45RO-CCR7+CD27+CD95- naive CD8+ T cells expressing CXCR3 (TNR3+).

The CDR3 region has the sequence CSVRTPTESYGYTF. Rearrangement joined TRBV29-1 to TRBJ1-2. Based on the germline V gene, the CDR1 and CDR2 sequences are SQVTM and ANQGSEA. The CDR3 holds 14 amino acids from the cysteine to the phenylalanine. No DNA sequence was recorded.